One and the same sample provided the 22 T cell receptor beta chains below, sequenced in a study of blood T cell repertoires in COVID-19 (dated by TCRdb to about 2020). Library construction relied on the immunoSEQ multiplex PCR assay. Not all clones reach the TCRdb copy of this immuneACCESS table, which keeps in-frame sequences only. Checked studies attribute under half of the gap to unresolved V genes and leave the rest unexplained. The sample yields 200,000 or so clones; approximately 84% were counted once. The ten largest clones represent less than 8.5% of the sample. Input material: PBMCs or T cells enriched from blood (not recorded which). Every receptor here comes from a man aged 40-55 years who had recovered from COVID-19.

The chain recombines TRBV25-1 with TRBJ1-6; 8 positions match TRBD1. The CDR3 covers 15 residues. V dropped 6 bases and J dropped 9; count of bases not matched to a gene: 10. Germline V gene data show CDR1 as MGHDK and CDR2 as SYGVNS. Here the CDR3 reads CASSHTGTGVSPLHF. The CDR3 nucleotides are TGTGCCAGCAGCCACACCGGGACAGGAGTTTCACCCCTCCACTTT.

V and J are TRBV10-3 and TRBJ2-2; a weak D match, TRBD2 (6 bases). This CDR3 has 14 amino acids. Trimming pared 7 bases from V and 2 bases from J, leaving 11 bases between. Germline CDR1 reads ENHRY; CDR2 reads SYGVKD. The DNA for the CDR3 is TGTGCCATCAAAGGCGGGGATAACACCGGGGAGCTGTTTTTT. This gives the protein CAIKGGDNTGELFF.

The V gene is TRBV7-6, the J gene TRBJ1-4; D not certain. V was trimmed by 1 base and J by 2 bases, leaving 8 bases between them. Per germline, CDR1 SGHVS and CDR2 FNYEAQ. This CDR3 has 15 residues. CDR3 region: CASSLDSQTNEKLFF. The CDR3 nucleotides are TGTGCCAGCAGCTTAGATAGCCAGACTAATGAAAAACTGTTTTTT.

A few counts support this clone. The CDR3 sequence: CASSDSDNNEQFF. The DNA for the CDR3 is TGTGCCAGCAGTGACTCGGACAACAATGAGCAGTTCTTC. V is TRBV6-4 and J is TRBJ2-1; D may be TRBD1 (5 bases). The CDR3 runs to 13 residues. V was cut by 0 bases and J by 5 bases, with 5 bases left in between. The germline gives CDR1 MRHNA, CDR2 SNTAGT.

For the CDR3, the DNA is TGTGCCAGCAGTTCAGGACAGGGAAACACCATATATTTT. Translating gives CASSSGQGNTIYF. The chain links TRBV12-3 or TRBV12-4 to TRBJ1-3; D is perhaps TRBD1 (6 bases). The V end lost 4 bases, the J end lost 4 bases, and 8 bases lay between the germline ends. This CDR3 is 13 amino acids long.

This chain uses TRBV9 with TRBJ1-3, with D possibly being TRBD1 (5 bases). From germline, CDR1 is SGDLS and CDR2 YYNGEE. Trimming pared 4 bases from V and 4 bases from J, leaving 12 bases between. The length of the CDR3 is 14 residues. The CDR3 is CASSQSGSGNTIYF. DNA for the CDR3: TGTGCCAGCAGCCAATCAGGGTCAGGAAACACCATATATTTT.

This chain links TRBV6-1 with TRBJ2-3, with D perhaps matching TRBD2 (6 bases). V was pared by 4 bases and J by 0 bases, with 17 bases between. CDR1 and CDR2 (germline): MNHNS, SASEGT. The CDR3 runs to 17 residues. CDR3 loop: CASSVRGGDLSTDTQYF. CDR3 bases: TGTGCCAGCAGTGTGAGGGGCGGGGACTTAAGCACAGATACGCAGTATTTT.

The rearrangement uses TRBV3-1 (or the pseudogene TRBV3-2) and TRBJ1-3; no clear D gene. V was pared by 4 bases and J by 0 bases, with 16 bases between. Per germline, CDR1 LGHDT and CDR2 YNNKEL (reference sequence). The CDR3 loop spans 17 amino acids. For the CDR3, the DNA is TGTGCCAGCAGCCCAGAGGGCAGTATGAGCTCTGGAAACACCATATATTTT. Translated, it gives CASSPEGSMSSGNTIYF.

Note on this clone: The junction departs from the called germline gene at one end, perhaps through a read error. The genes are TRBV19 and TRBJ1-1; TRBD1 matches at 7 bases. Germline CDR1 reads LNHDA; CDR2 reads SQIVND (reference sequence). This CDR3 has 15 residues. The CDR3 region has the DNA TGTGCCAGTACCCCCCGAAGGGGGCTGAAGACTGAAGCTTTCTTT. This codes for CASTPRRGLKTEAFF.

This chain joins TRBV2 and TRBJ1-1, with D possibly matching TRBD1 (6 bases). V was cut by 7 bases and J by 0 bases, with 6 bases left in between. The CDR3 covers 12 residues. The germline V gene encodes CDR1 SNHLY and CDR2 FYNNEI. The CDR3 protein is CASNRVNTEAFF. The CDR3 nucleotides are TGTGCCAGCAACAGGGTGAACACTGAAGCTTTCTTT.

This chain connects TRBV10-3 to TRBJ2-3; possibly TRBD1 for D (6 bases). Germline V gives CDR1 ENHRY, CDR2 SYGVKD. The V and J ends lost 6 bases and 2 bases respectively, with 9 bases between them. The CDR3 has 13 residues. CDR3 loop: CAISGQYTDTQYF. The DNA of the CDR3 is TGTGCCATCAGCGGACAGTACACAGATACGCAGTATTTT.

This clone was observed once. The V gene is TRBV3-1 (or the pseudogene TRBV3-2), the J gene TRBJ1-3, with a weak D call TRBD1 (5 bases). V gave up 0 bases and J gave up 2 bases, with 17 bases separating them. Germline CDR1 reads LGHDT; CDR2 reads YNNKEL (reference sequence). The CDR3 runs 18 residues. Written as DNA, the CDR3 is TGTGCCAGCAGCCAAGACACCCGCAGGGAGGTACCTGGAAACACCATATATTTT. Translating gives CASSQDTRREVPGNTIYF.

The CDR3: CASSLPDSPLHF. The CDR3 DNA is TGTGCCAGCAGCTTGCCAGATTCACCCCTCCACTTT. The chain recombines TRBV5-6 with TRBJ1-6; D gene unclear. This CDR3 contains 12 residues. CDR1 and CDR2 (germline): SGHDT, YYEEEE. The V gene lost 1 base and the J gene lost 8 bases, with 4 bases spanning the gap.

V is TRBV7-9 and J is TRBJ1-4; TRBD1 might be the D (5 bases). The V end was cut by 4 bases, the J end by 8 bases, with 23 bases between. Germline values: CDR1 SEHNR, CDR2 FQNEAQ (reference sequence). This CDR3 spans 17 amino acids. CDR3 nucleotides: TGTGCCAGCAGCTCCAGATGGGCCGACAGTCACCGGGAAAAACTGTTTTTT. This codes for CASSSRWADSHREKLFF.

The chain couples TRBV6-5 to TRBJ1-5, with D maybe TRBD1 (5 bases). This CDR3 has 14 residues. Germline-derived CDR1 and CDR2 are MNHEY and SVGAGI. Trimming left V 8 bases short and J 1 base short, with 12 bases between. For the CDR3, the DNA is TGTGCCAGCCATTACGGGGGAAGCAATCAGCCCCAGCATTTT. Encoded protein: CASHYGGSNQPQHF.

This chain joins TRBV2 and TRBJ1-5; 9 nucleotides match TRBD1. Germline CDR1 reads SNHLY; CDR2 reads FYNNEI. V trimming: 3 bases; J trimming: 10 bases; junction bases outside the gene matches: 10. The CDR3 is 15 amino acids. Here the CDR3 reads CASSDAGQGDKPQHF. The CDR3 bases are TGTGCCAGCAGTGATGCGGGACAGGGTGATAAACCCCAGCATTTT.

A remark on this clone: Other DNA sequences in the sample encode the same CDR3. The CDR3 reads CASSRTGGDEKLFF. CDR3 DNA sequence: TGTGCCAGCAGTCGGACGGGGGGTGATGAAAAACTGTTTTTT. The V call is TRBV7-9, the J call TRBJ1-4; D may be TRBD1 (5 bases). The length of the CDR3 is 14 residues. The V end lost 6 bases, the J end lost 6 bases, and 14 bases lay between the germline ends. The germline V gene encodes CDR1 SEHNR and CDR2 FQNEAQ (reference sequence).

The chain employs TRBV4-2 and TRBJ1-2, with D maybe TRBD1 (6 bases). The CDR3 runs 12 residues. V lost 8 bases, J lost 8 bases, and 15 bases lay in between. Germline loops: CDR1 LGHNA, CDR2 YNFKEQ. The CDR3 DNA reads as TGTGCCAGCCACTCTCCAGGGGACGGCTACACCTTC. Amino acids: CASHSPGDGYTF.

The V and J genes are TRBV6-1 and TRBJ1-5, with D perhaps TRBD1 (6 bases). Between the trimmed V and J ends, which lost 3 bases and 6 bases, there was a span of 24 bases. The CDR3 runs to 18 residues. Per the germline V gene, CDR1 is MNHNS and CDR2 is SASEGT. The CDR3 region has the DNA TGTGCCAGCAGTGATCCCCCCGGCCGACAGGTAGGGAGTCAGCCCCAGCATTTT. Protein sequence: CASSDPPGRQVGSQPQHF.

The chain recombines TRBV28 with TRBJ2-3; 13 nucleotides align to TRBD2. CDR3 size: 15 residues. The junction had 7 bases not matched to a gene; V was cut back by 6 bases and J by 7 bases. From germline, CDR1 is MDHEN and CDR2 SYDVKM. CDR3 residues: CASSSTSGGLNTQYF. CDR3 nucleotides: TGTGCCAGCAGCTCGACTAGCGGGGGGTTAAATACGCAGTATTTT.

The chain is built from TRBV18 and TRBJ2-1; D is perhaps TRBD1 (6 bases). Germline CDR1 KGHSH, CDR2 LQKENI. The CDR3 loop spans 17 amino acids. Trimming removed 4 bases at V and 5 bases at J, with 21 bases between. The CDR3 loop is CASSLRAAQGMNNEQFF. The DNA of the CDR3 is TGTGCCAGCTCACTGCGAGCCGCACAGGGAATGAACAATGAGCAGTTCTTC.

The chain carries TRBV29-1 and TRBJ1-1, with 8 bases aligning to TRBD1. With V trimmed by 3 bases and J by 6 bases, 6 bases remained unmatched. Germline V CDR1 and CDR2: SQVTM, ANQGSEA. The CDR3 spans 13 residues. For the CDR3, the DNA is TGCAGCGTTGAGAAACAGGGGGTCTCTGAAGCTTTCTTT. Protein sequence: CSVEKQGVSEAFF. Using reference TRBV29-1 and TRBJ1-1 for the parts outside the CDR3, the full variable domain is SAVISQKPSRDICQRGTSLTIQCQVDSQVTMMFWYRQQPGQSLTLIATANQGSEATYESGFVIDKFPISRPNLTFSTLTVSNMSPEDSSIYLCSVEKQGVSEAFFGQGTRLTVV.